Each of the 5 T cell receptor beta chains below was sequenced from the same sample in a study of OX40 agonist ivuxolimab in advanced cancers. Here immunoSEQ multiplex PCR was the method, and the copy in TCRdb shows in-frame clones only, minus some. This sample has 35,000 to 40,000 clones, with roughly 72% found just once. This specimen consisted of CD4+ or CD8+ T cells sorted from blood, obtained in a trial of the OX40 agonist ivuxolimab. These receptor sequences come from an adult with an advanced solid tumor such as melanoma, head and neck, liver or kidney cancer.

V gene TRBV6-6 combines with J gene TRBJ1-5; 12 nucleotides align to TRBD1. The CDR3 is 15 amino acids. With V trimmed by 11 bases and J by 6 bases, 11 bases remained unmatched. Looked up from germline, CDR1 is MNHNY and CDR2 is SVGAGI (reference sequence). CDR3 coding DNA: TGTGCCGGCGCCCCGGGACAGGGGGCTCGTCAGCCCCAGCATTTT. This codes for CAGAPGQGARQPQHF.

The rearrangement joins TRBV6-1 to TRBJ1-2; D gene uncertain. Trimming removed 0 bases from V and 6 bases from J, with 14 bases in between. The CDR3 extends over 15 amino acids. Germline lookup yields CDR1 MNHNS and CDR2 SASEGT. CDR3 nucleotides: TGTGCCAGCAGTGAAGCGATGACGTCCTCCCATGGCTACACCTTC. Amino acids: CASSEAMTSSHGYTF.

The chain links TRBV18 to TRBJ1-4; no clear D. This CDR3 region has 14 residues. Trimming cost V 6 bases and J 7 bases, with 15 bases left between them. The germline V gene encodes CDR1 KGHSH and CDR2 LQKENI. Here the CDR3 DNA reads TGTGCCAGCTCTACCGGTACCGGAGGTGAAAAACTGTTTTTT. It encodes CASSTGTGGEKLFF.

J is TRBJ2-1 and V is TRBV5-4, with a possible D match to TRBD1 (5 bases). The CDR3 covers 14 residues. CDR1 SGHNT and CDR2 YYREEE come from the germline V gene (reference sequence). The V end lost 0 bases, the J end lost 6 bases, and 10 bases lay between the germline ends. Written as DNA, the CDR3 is TGTGCCAGCAGCTTGGATGCAGGGATCAATGAGCAGTTCTTC. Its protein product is CASSLDAGINEQFF.

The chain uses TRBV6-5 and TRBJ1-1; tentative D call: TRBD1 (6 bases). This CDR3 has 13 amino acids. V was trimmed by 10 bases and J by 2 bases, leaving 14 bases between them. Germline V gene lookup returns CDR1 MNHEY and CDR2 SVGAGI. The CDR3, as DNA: TGTGCCACCAAGGACAGACCAAACACTGAAGCTTTCTTT. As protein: CATKDRPNTEAFF.